These T cell receptor beta chains were read from a single sample in a study of human T cells and chemical hapten exposure. TCRdb itself ran the RACE reads through MiXCR, one entry per CDR3 protein. The sample has roughly 100,000 distinct CDR3 sequences; 9% to 15% are singletons. Here the sequenced sample was whole blood, taken in connection with sensitization to the hapten diphenylcyclopropenone (DPC). The receptors were gathered from a woman aged 45-65 years with alopecia areata. Some clones in this sample may be carry-over from other donors' samples. The conserved cysteine and the conserved F or W are not part of the CDR3 here. A D gene is named only where the DNA matches it firmly.

d_gene: NA
v_gene: TRBV29-1
j_gene: TRBJ2-1
len: 13
CDR3aa: SGGTSTSSYNEQF

d_gene: NA
v_gene: TRBV3-1
j_gene: TRBJ1-1
len: 10
CDR3aa: ASSHTGTEAF

d_gene: NA
v_gene: TRBV5-1
j_gene: TRBJ2-7
len: 9
CDR3aa: ASRERNEQY

d_gene: NA
v_gene: TRBV7-8
j_gene: TRBJ1-4
len: 13
CDR3aa: ASSLMTLTNEKLF

d_gene: NA
v_gene: TRBV12-3/TRBV12-4
j_gene: TRBJ2-3
len: 11
CDR3aa: ASSLGEPDTQY

d_gene: TRBD1
v_gene: TRBV9
j_gene: TRBJ2-3
len: 14
CDR3aa: ASSVGYRGRGDTQY

d_gene: NA
v_gene: TRBV11-2
j_gene: TRBJ2-6
len: 13
CDR3aa: ASSLSISGANVLT

d_gene: TRBD1
v_gene: TRBV6-5
j_gene: TRBJ1-3
len: 12
CDR3aa: ASREGTAGNTIY

d_gene: TRBD1
v_gene: TRBV28
j_gene: TRBJ2-3
len: 15
CDR3aa: ASSKNPGTGGSDTQY

d_gene: TRBD1
v_gene: TRBV5-1
j_gene: TRBJ2-2
len: 13
CDR3aa: ASSLDRANTGELF

d_gene: NA
v_gene: TRBV7-8
j_gene: TRBJ1-6
len: 14
CDR3aa: ASSLTGSSYNSPLH

d_gene: TRBD1
v_gene: TRBV18
j_gene: TRBJ1-1
len: 18
CDR3aa: ASSPIITGATSRGITEAF

d_gene: NA
v_gene: TRBV11-2
j_gene: TRBJ1-1
len: 13
CDR3aa: ASSFTGLSGTEAF

d_gene: NA
v_gene: TRBV10-2
j_gene: TRBJ2-1
len: 15
CDR3aa: ASSDSAGSSLYNEQF

d_gene: NA
v_gene: TRBV7-9
j_gene: TRBJ1-2
len: 14
CDR3aa: ASSLGIGPRRIGYT

d_gene: TRBD2
v_gene: TRBV28
j_gene: TRBJ2-5
len: 17
CDR3aa: ASSLYGLAGGRSGETQY